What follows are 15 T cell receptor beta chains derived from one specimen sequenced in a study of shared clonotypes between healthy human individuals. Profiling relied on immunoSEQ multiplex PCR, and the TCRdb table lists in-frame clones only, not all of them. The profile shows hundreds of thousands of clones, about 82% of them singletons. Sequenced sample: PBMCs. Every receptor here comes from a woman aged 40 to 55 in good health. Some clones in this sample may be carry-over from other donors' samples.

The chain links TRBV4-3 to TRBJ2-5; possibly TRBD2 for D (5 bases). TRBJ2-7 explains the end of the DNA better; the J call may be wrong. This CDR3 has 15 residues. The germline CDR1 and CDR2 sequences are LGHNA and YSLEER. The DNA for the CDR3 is TGCGCCAGCAGCCAAGGTCGGGGTCCGGACTACGAGCAGTACTTC. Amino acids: CASSQGRGPDYEQYF.

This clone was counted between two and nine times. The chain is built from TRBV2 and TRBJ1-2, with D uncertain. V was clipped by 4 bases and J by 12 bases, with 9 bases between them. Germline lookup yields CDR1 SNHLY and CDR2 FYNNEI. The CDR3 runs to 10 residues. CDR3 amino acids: CASSVGKNTF. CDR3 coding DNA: TGTGCCAGCAGTGTAGGAAAGAACACCTTC. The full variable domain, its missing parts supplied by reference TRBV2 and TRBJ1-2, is EPEVTQTPSHQVTQMGQEVILRCVPISNHLYFYWYRQILGQKVEFLVSFYNNEISEKSEIFDDQFSVERPDGSNFTLKIRSTKLEDSAMYFCASSVGKNTFGSGTRLTVV.

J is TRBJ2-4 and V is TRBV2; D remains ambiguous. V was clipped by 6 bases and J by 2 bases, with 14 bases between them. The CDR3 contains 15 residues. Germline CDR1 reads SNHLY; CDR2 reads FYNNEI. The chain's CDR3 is CASSTMAATKNIQYF. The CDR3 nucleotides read TGTGCCAGCAGCACCATGGCAGCAACCAAAAACATTCAGTACTTC.

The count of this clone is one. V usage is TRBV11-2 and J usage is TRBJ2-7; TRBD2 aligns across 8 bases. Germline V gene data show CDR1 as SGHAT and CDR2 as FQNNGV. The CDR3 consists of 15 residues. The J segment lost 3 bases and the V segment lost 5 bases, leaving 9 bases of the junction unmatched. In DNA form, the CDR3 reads TGTGCCAGCAGCCTGGGACTAGGCAATTTCTACGAGCAGTACTTC. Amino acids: CASSLGLGNFYEQYF.

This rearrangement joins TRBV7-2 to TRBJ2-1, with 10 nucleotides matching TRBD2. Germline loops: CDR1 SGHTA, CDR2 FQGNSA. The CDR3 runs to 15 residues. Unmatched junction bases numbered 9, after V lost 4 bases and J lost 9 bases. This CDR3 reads CASSSGTSGAIEQFF. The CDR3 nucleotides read TGTGCCAGCAGCTCGGGAACTAGCGGGGCAATTGAGCAGTTCTTC.

In nucleotides, the CDR3 is TGTGCCAGTAGCTACAGGGGGAACACTGAAGCTTTCTTT. It specifies CASSYRGNTEAFF. The rearrangement links TRBV19 to TRBJ1-1; the match to TRBD1 covers 7 bases. V lost 6 bases and J lost 1; bases outside the gene matches: 2. Germline lookup yields CDR1 LNHDA and CDR2 SQIVND (reference sequence). The CDR3 covers 13 residues.

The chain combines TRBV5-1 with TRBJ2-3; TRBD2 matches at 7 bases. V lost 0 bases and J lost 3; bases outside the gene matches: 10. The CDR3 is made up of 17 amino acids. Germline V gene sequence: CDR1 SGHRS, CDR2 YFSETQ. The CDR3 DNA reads TGCGCCAGCAGCTTGGTTCCCCGCGGGAGAGGGACAGATACGCAGTATTTT. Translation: CASSLVPRGRGTDTQYF.

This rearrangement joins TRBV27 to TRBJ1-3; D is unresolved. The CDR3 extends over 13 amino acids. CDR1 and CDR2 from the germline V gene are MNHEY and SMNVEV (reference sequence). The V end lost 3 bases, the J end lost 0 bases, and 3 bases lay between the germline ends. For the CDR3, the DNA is TGTGCCAGCAGTTTCGACTCTGGAAACACCATATATTTT. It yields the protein CASSFDSGNTIYF.

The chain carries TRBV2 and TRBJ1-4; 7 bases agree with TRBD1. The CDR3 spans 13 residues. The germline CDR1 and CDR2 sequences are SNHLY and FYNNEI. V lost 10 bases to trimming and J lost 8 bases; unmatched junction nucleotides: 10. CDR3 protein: CATQGGFGEKLFF. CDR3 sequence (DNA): TGTGCCACCCAGGGGGGTTTTGGAGAAAAACTGTTTTTT.

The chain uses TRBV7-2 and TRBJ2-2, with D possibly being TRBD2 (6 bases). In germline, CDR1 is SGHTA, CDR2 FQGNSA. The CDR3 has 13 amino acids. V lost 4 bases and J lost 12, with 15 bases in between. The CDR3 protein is CASSSSVRAQLFF. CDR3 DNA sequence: TGTGCCAGCAGCTCTAGCGTCCGGGCCCAGCTGTTTTTT.

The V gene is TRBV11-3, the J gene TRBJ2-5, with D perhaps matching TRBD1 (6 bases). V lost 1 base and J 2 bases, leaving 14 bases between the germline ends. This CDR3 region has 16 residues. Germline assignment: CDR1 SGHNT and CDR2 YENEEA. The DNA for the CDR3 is TGTGCCAGCAGCTTAGGACAGGTGGAAGAGCAAGAGACCCAGTACTTC. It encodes CASSLGQVEEQETQYF.

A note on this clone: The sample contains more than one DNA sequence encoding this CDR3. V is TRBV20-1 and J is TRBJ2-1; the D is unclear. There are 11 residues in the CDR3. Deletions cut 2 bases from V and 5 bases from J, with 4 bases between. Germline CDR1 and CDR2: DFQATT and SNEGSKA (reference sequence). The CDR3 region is CSARRDNEQFF. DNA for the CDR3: TGCAGTGCTAGAAGAGACAATGAGCAGTTCTTC.

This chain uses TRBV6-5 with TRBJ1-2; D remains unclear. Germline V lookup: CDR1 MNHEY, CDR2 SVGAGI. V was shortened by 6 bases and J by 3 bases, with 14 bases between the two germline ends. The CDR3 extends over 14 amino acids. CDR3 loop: CASSRERQYYGYTF. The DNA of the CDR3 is TGTGCCAGCAGCCGAGAGCGACAATACTATGGCTACACCTTC.

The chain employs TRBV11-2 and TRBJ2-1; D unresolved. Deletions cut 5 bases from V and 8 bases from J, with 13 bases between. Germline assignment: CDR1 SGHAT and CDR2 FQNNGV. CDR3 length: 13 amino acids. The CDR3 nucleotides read TGTGCCAGCAGCAGAAGAGGTTGGGATGAGCAGTTCTTC. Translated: CASSRRGWDEQFF.

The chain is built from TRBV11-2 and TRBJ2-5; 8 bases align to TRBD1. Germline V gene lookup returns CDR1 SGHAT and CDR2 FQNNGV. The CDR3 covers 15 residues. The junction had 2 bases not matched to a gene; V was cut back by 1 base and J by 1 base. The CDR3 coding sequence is TGTGCCAGCAGCTTAGGGGGACAGGCCCAAGAGACCCAGTACTTC. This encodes CASSLGGQAQETQYF.